This TCR beta chain came from a study of metastatic and nonmetastatic thyroid tumors. TCRdb reprocessed the PCR reads via MiXCR. This sample carries around 26,000 clones, about 3.9% of them seen once, and the ten largest clones take about 3.3%. Patients were all untreated before their thyroid surgery. J lost 0 bases, V lost 5 bases, and 8 bases had no gene match. This CDR3 comprises 17 residues. Germline CDR1 reads SGHTA; CDR2 reads FQGTGA. The specimen sequenced was blood. The source of this sequence is a male donor with papillary thyroid cancer or a benign thyroid nodule (not recorded which). Some clones in this sample may be carry-over from other donors' samples. This rearrangement joins TRBV7-3 to TRBJ2-1, with TRBD2 matching over 9 bases. The CDR3 here is CASSQTSGQRSYNEQFF. CDR3 nucleotides: TGTGCCAGCAGCCAGACTAGCGGACAACGCTCCTACAATGAGCAGTTCTTC.